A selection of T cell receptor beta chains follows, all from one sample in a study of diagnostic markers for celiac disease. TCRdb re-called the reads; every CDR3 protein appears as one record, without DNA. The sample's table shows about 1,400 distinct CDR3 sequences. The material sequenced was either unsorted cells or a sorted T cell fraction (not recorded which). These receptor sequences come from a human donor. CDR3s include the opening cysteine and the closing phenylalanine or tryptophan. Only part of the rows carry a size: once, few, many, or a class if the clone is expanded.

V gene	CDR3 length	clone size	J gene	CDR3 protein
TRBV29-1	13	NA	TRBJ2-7	CSAEGGSSYEQYF
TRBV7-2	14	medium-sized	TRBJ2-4	CASSLTGLGDIQYF
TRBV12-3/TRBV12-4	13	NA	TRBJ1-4	CASSGQGGEKLFF
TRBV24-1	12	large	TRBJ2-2	CATVGNTGELFF
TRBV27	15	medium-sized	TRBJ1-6	CASSPVDLSRSPLHF
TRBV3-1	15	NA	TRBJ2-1	CASSPLAGPYNEQFF
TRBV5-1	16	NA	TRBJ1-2	CASSLGHANPNYGYTF
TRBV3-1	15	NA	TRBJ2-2	CASSQESPNTGELFF
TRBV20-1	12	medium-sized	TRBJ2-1	CTARGGEVEQFF
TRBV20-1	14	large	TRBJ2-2	CSARDGLYTGELFF
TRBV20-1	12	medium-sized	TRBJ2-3	CSVGGQADTQYF
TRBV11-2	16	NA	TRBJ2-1	CASSPWDARSYNEQFF
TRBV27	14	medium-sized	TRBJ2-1	CASRKGGVNNEQFF
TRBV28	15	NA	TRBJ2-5	CASSLSEGGGETQYF
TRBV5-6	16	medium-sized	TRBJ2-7	CASSSYRAGELYEQYF
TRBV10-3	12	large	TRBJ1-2	CAIKVGGYGYTF
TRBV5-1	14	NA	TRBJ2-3	CASTQGQGLDTQYF
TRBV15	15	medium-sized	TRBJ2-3	CATSTDSDRADTQYF
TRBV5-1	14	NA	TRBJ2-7	CASSLAGGKYEQYF
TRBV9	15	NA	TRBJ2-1	CASSVDVTGSNEQFF
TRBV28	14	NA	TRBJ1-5	CASQGTEVNQPQHF
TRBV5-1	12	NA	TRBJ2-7	CASSGSAYEQYF
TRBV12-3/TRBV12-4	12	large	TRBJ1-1	CASTPGSTEAFF
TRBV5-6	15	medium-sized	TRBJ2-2	CASQARGVHTGELFF
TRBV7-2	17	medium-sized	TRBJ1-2	CASSFGMVRQGNYGYTF
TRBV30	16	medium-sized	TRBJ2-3	CAWSRFSGGATDTQYF
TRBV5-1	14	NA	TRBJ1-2	CASSPDRGSYGYTF
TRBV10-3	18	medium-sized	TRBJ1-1	CAISGHPGQGKEATEAFF
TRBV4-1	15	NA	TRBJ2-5	CASSQWGDGQETQYF
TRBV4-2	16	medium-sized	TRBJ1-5	CASSQEGGGSNQPQHF
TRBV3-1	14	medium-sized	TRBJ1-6	CASSQDRGASPLHF
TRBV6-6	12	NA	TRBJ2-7	CASSYDSYEQYF
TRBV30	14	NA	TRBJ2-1	CAWSHGGLYNEQFF
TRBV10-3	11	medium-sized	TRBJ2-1	CATGSSNEQFF
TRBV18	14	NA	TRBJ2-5	CASSPQGKGETQYF
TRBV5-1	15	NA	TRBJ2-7	CASSSWMAGSYEQYF
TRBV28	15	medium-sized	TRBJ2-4	CASSFQSGGANIQYF
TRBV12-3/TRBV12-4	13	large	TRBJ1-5	CASSLAQNQPQHF
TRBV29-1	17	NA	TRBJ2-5	CSVPPSPSRGRQETQYF